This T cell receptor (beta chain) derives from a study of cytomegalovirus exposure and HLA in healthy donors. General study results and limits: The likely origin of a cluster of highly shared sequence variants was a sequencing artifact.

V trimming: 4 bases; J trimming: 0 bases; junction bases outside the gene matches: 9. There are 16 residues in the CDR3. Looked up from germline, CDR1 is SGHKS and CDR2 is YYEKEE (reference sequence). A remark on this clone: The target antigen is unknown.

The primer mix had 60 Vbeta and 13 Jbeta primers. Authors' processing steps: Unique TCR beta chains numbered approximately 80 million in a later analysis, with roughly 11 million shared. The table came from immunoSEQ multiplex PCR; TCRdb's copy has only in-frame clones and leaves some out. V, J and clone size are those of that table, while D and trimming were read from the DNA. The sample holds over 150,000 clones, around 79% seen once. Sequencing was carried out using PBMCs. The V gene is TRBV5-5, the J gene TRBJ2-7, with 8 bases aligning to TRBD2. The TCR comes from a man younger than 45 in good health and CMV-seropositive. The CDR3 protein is CASSQHLAGLSYEQYF. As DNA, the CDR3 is TGTGCCAGCAGCCAACATCTAGCGGGCCTCTCCTACGAGCAGTACTTC.